These 25 T cell receptor beta chains were all obtained from the same sample, sequenced in a study of CD8 T cells in ankylosing spondylitis. TCRdb fed the 5' RACE reads into MiXCR, producing one record per CDR3 protein. Of 150,000 to 200,000 distinct CDR3 sequences in the sample, about 18% were seen once. Sample: blood, either unsorted or a sorted T cell fraction (not recorded which). The receptors here all came from a male donor aged 5 to 29 with ankylosing spondylitis or in good health (not recorded which).

This clonotype was seen repeatedly, ten times or more. The chain combines TRBV28 with TRBJ2-7; TRBD2 aligns across 13 bases. Germline V lookup: CDR1 MDHEN, CDR2 SYDVKM. V dropped 4 bases and J dropped 7; count of bases not matched to a gene: 7. The CDR3 totals 15 residues. The DNA for the CDR3 is TGTGCCAGCAGTTCCGGGACTAGCGGGACGGGGGAGCAGTACTTC. This gives the protein CASSSGTSGTGEQYF. Combining the CDR3 with reference TRBV28 and TRBJ2-7 gives the whole variable domain DVKVTQSSRYLVKRTGEKVFLECVQDMDHENMFWYRQDPGLGLRLIYFSYDVKMKEKGDIPEGYSVSREKKERFSLILESASTNQTSMYLCASSSGTSGTGEQYFGPGTRLTVT.

V gene TRBV27 combines with J gene TRBJ1-2, with 7 bases identical to TRBD1. Per the germline V gene, CDR1 is MNHEY and CDR2 is SMNVEV (reference sequence). CDR3 size: 13 residues. The trim removed 5 bases at V and 8 bases at J, leaving 8 bases unmatched. CDR3: CASSGNRGFGYTF. CDR3 DNA sequence: TGTGCCAGCAGTGGGAACAGGGGCTTCGGCTACACCTTC.

In its sample, this clonotype was seen many times. This chain connects TRBV11-2 to TRBJ2-7; D ambiguous. The germline gives CDR1 SGHAT, CDR2 FQNNGV. The CDR3 has 13 amino acids. The V end was cut by 3 bases, the J end by 3 bases, with 9 bases between. The CDR3 DNA follows: TGTGCCAGCAGCTTGAACGCCAACTACGAGCAGTACGTC. Translating gives CASSLNANYEQYV.

There are many counts of this clonotype. The rearrangement joins TRBV20-1 to TRBJ2-5; 9 bases match TRBD2. Germline V gene data show CDR1 as DFQATT and CDR2 as SNEGSKA (reference sequence). The CDR3 runs to 14 residues. The J segment lost 5 bases and the V segment lost 0 bases, leaving 4 bases of the junction unmatched. The CDR3 sequence is CSARETSGTETQYF. As DNA, the CDR3 is TGCAGTGCTAGAGAGACTAGCGGCACGGAGACCCAGTACTTC.

The J gene is TRBJ2-1, the V gene TRBV7-8; 10 nucleotides agree with TRBD2. The germline CDR1 and CDR2 sequences are SGHVS and FQNEAQ. CDR3 length: 14 amino acids. V trimming: 4 bases; J trimming: 12 bases; junction bases outside the gene matches: 9. CDR3 residues: CASSSGTSEGGQFF. Written as DNA, the CDR3 is TGTGCCAGCAGCTCCGGGACTAGCGAAGGGGGGCAGTTCTTC.

The sample holds many counts of this clonotype. The rearrangement joins TRBV7-9 to TRBJ2-3, with unresolved D. This CDR3 has 13 residues. Trimming took 5 bases from V and 4 from J, leaving 10 bases between them. Germline V gives CDR1 SEHNR, CDR2 FQNEAQ (reference sequence). CDR3 nucleotide sequence: TGTGCCAGCAGCGGAGCGCTCGCAGATACGCAGTATTTT. It yields the protein CASSGALADTQYF.

This clonotype was seen repeatedly, ten times or more. The chain has TRBV29-1 and TRBJ2-1; TRBD2 agrees at 7 bases. Germline V lookup: CDR1 SQVTM, CDR2 ANQGSEA. The ends lost 8 bases at V and 4 bases at J; junction bases unmatched: 8. The CDR3 is 13 residues long. The CDR3 region has the DNA TGCAGCCCCCGGCTAGCGGAGTACAATGAGCAGTTCTTC. Residues: CSPRLAEYNEQFF.

This clonotype was observed many times. The chain couples TRBV24-1 to TRBJ2-1, with 9 bases matching TRBD1. This CDR3 contains 15 residues. Germline trimming cut 9 bases from V and 4 bases from J; bases unmatched to any gene: 9. CDR1 is KGHDR, CDR2 SFDVKD, per germline. The CDR3 DNA reads TGTGCCACCTCGAGACCGGGACAGGGATACAATGAGCAGTTCTTC. Protein product: CATSRPGQGYNEQFF.

The chain combines TRBV9 with TRBJ2-7; D unclear. The CDR3 has 12 residues. From germline, CDR1 is SGDLS and CDR2 YYNGEE. V lost 0 bases to trimming and J lost 6 bases, with 7 bases between them. CDR3 amino acids: CASSVGDGEQYF. The CDR3 DNA is TGTGCCAGCAGCGTAGGGGATGGCGAGCAGTACTTC.

The J gene is TRBJ1-1, the V gene TRBV2, with D uncertain. CDR1 is SNHLY, CDR2 FYNNEI, per germline. V dropped 8 bases and J dropped 1 base, with 11 bases sitting between them. The CDR3 spans 13 residues. The CDR3 protein is CASGKDSNTEAFF. Written as DNA, the CDR3 is TGTGCCAGCGGAAAGGACTCGAACACTGAAGCTTTCTTT.

This clonotype has a count of ten or more. V usage is TRBV12-3 or TRBV12-4 and J usage is TRBJ2-3, with 8 bases that match TRBD2. J gave up 5 bases and V 4 bases, and 5 bases lay outside the gene matches. CDR3 length: 14 residues. The CDR3 DNA reads TGTGCCAGCAGTTCAGCGGGAGAGGTAGATACGCAGTATTTT. This translates into CASSSAGEVDTQYF.

For this clonotype: Given a much more abundant clone one base away, this may be a read error. This chain connects TRBV4-1 to TRBJ2-3; the D is unclear. This CDR3 is 14 amino acids long. From germline, CDR1 is MGHRA and CDR2 YSYEKL. The CDR3 region is CTSSHRAATDTQYF. CDR3 sequence (DNA): TGCACCAGCAGCCATCGGGCCGCTACAGATACGCAGTATTTT.

This clonotype was counted ten times or more. The V call is TRBV10-3, the J call TRBJ2-5; D gene uncertain. The CDR3 runs to 12 residues. V was clipped by 7 bases and J by 4 bases, with 10 bases between them. Germline V lookup: CDR1 ENHRY, CDR2 SYGVKD. CDR3 nucleotides: TGTGCCATCAAAGGTAGCTCAGAGACCCAGTACTTC. Amino acids: CAIKGSSETQYF.

This clonotype came up many times. The rearrangement links TRBV30 to TRBJ2-1; maybe TRBD1 (5 bases). This CDR3 region has 13 residues. The germline gives CDR1 GTSNPN, CDR2 SVGIG (reference sequence). V shed 3 bases and J shed 2 bases, with 8 bases lying between them. Written as DNA, the CDR3 is TGTGCCTGGAGCCAGGGTCCCTACAATGAGCAGTTCTTC. Amino acids: CAWSQGPYNEQFF. Drawing the rest from reference TRBV30 and TRBJ2-1, the complete variable domain is SQTIHQWPATLVQPVGSPLSLECTVEGTSNPNLYWYRQAAGRGLQLLFYSVGIGQISSEVPQNLSASRPQDRQFILSSKKLLLSDSGFYLCAWSQGPYNEQFFGPGTRLTVL.

This clonotype was detected ten times or more. The chain is built from TRBV7-9 and TRBJ2-7, with D perhaps TRBD2 (5 bases). The V end was cut by 1 base, the J end by 0 bases, with 7 bases between. Germline CDR1 reads SEHNR; CDR2 reads FQNEAQ (reference sequence). The CDR3 runs to 14 residues. CDR3 DNA: TGTGCCAGCAGCTTAGGAGCGGTCTCCTACGAGCAGTACTTC. This sequence encodes CASSLGAVSYEQYF.

This clonotype was picked up many times. This chain connects TRBV5-1 to TRBJ2-1; 12 nucleotides match TRBD2. The CDR3 is 15 residues long. After removal of 4 bases from V and 7 bases from J, the junction contained 6 bases not matched to a gene. Per the germline V gene, CDR1 is SGHRS and CDR2 is YFSETQ. The CDR3 region is CASSVAGLAGNEQFF. The DNA of the CDR3 is TGCGCCAGCAGCGTGGCCGGACTAGCGGGAAATGAGCAGTTCTTC.

Ten or more counts support this clonotype. J is TRBJ2-5 and V is TRBV12-3 or TRBV12-4; the D call may be TRBD1 or TRBD2 (5 bases each). V gave up 3 bases and J gave up 0 bases, with 11 bases separating them. There are 15 residues in the CDR3. CDR3 residues: CASSLQRGNQETQYF. CDR3 DNA: TGTGCCAGCAGTTTGCAGAGGGGAAACCAAGAGACCCAGTACTTC.

This clonotype was recorded only once. The genes are TRBV27 and TRBJ2-2; no clear D gene. The CDR3 is made up of 15 amino acids. Germline lookup yields CDR1 MNHEY and CDR2 SMNVEV (reference sequence). V dropped 0 bases and J dropped 6 bases, with 11 bases sitting between them. The CDR3 nucleotides read TGTGCCAGCAGTTTATCGTTTTTGGGGTCCGGGGAGCTGTTTTTT. Its translation: CASSLSFLGSGELFF.

This clonotype has a count of ten or more. The chain links TRBV7-3 to TRBJ1-1; possibly TRBD1 for D (6 bases). V was trimmed by 5 bases and J by 1 base, leaving 11 bases between them. Germline V CDR1 and CDR2: SGHTA, FQGTGA. The CDR3 length is 14 residues. The CDR3 nucleotides read TGTGCCAGCAGCCCACAACAGGGGAACACTGAAGCTTTCTTT. This gives the protein CASSPQQGNTEAFF.

This clonotype showed up many times. The rearrangement uses TRBV2 and TRBJ2-2, with unresolved D. CDR3 length equals 13 residues. Trimming took 4 bases from V and 3 from J, leaving 6 bases between them. Germline CDR1 and CDR2: SNHLY and FYNNEI. The CDR3 here is CASSASHTGELFF. As DNA, the CDR3 is TGTGCCAGCAGTGCCTCCCACACCGGGGAGCTGTTTTTT.

This clonotype was detected ten times or more. This chain connects TRBV9 to TRBJ2-3; D is undetermined. The V gene's germline CDR1 is SGDLS and CDR2 YYNGEE. CDR3 length: 12 amino acids. V shed 4 bases and J shed 0 bases, with 3 bases lying between them. CDR3 sequence (DNA): TGTGCCAGCAGCAAAAGCACAGATACGCAGTATTTT. It encodes CASSKSTDTQYF.

This clonotype has ten or more counts. V gene TRBV10-3 combines with J gene TRBJ2-1, with a possible D match to TRBD2 (5 bases). The germline gives CDR1 ENHRY, CDR2 SYGVKD. With 6 bases removed from V and 3 bases from J, the gap between germline ends came to 12 bases. This CDR3 has 14 residues. The CDR3: CAIRAPGDYNEQFF. Written as DNA, the CDR3 is TGTGCCATCAGGGCCCCCGGGGACTACAATGAGCAGTTCTTC.

This clonotype was observed at least ten times. This rearrangement joins TRBV6-2 or TRBV6-3 to TRBJ2-3; TRBD1 matches 9 bases. V shed 6 bases, J shed 5 bases, and the junction held 6 bases outside the gene matches. Germline values: CDR1 MNHEY, CDR2 SVGEGT. CDR3 length equals 14 residues. The CDR3 region is CASSLWTGEDTQYF. In DNA form, the CDR3 reads TGTGCCAGCAGCCTTTGGACAGGGGAAGATACGCAGTATTTT.

This clonotype was seen many times. One end of the junction does not line up with germline, which may come from a read error. This rearrangement joins TRBV20-1 to TRBJ2-2; 10 bases map to TRBD2. CDR1 and CDR2 from the germline V gene are DFQATT and SNEGSKA (reference sequence). The CDR3 length is 19 residues. The DNA for the CDR3 is TGCAGTGCTCGAGATCTAGCGGGAGACCGCCGGGCGAACACCGGGGAGCTGTTTTTT. Translated, it gives CSARDLAGDRRANTGELFF.

This clonotype was observed at least ten times. The V and J genes are TRBV5-1 and TRBJ1-5, with D uncertain. The V end was cut by 0 bases, the J end by 6 bases, with 4 bases between. The CDR3 runs 12 residues. Germline V gene sequence: CDR1 SGHRS, CDR2 YFSETQ. The CDR3 region has the DNA TGCGCCAGCAGCTTGGAGGGTCAGCCCCAGCATTTT. It codes for CASSLEGQPQHF.